The rows below give T cell receptor beta chains drawn from one sample of a study of blood T cell repertoires in COVID-19. The method was immunoSEQ multiplex PCR; TCRdb's version includes in-frame clones alone and lacks a portion of them. The data contain 100,000 to 150,000 clones, approximately 81% of them singletons. The specimen was peripheral blood. The receptors originated from an older woman with active or convalescent COVID-19. Both conserved end residues are part of each CDR3. Fields, in order: J gene, D gene, V gene, clone size, CDR3 protein, CDR3 DNA. The D gene is left open where the match is weak. Expanded clones get a size class; other rows say once, few or many, or leave the size out.

TRBJ1-2	TRBD1	TRBV5-6	.	CASSVGQGGFNYGYTF	TGTGCCAGCAGCGTGGGACAGGGGGGGTTTAACTATGGCTACACCTTC
TRBJ2-7	.	TRBV28	.	CAISRRGYEQYF	TGTGCCATTTCCAGGCGGGGCTACGAGCAGTACTTC
TRBJ2-1	TRBD2	TRBV19	.	CASSMSTSGTWGEQFF	TGTGCCAGTAGTATGTCTACTAGCGGAACTTGGGGTGAGCAGTTCTTC
TRBJ1-2	.	TRBV2	.	CARQVYGYTF	TGTGCCAGACAGGTTTATGGCTACACCTTC
TRBJ2-3	TRBD2	TRBV18	.	CASSRLAGAVTDTQYF	TGTGCCAGCTCACGACTAGCGGGGGCCGTCACAGATACGCAGTATTTT
TRBJ1-1	.	TRBV5-1	.	CASRVQGALTEAFF	TGCGCCAGCAGGGTACAGGGTGCGCTCACTGAAGCTTTCTTT
TRBJ1-2	.	TRBV19	few	CASRGTLEGYGYTF	TGTGCCAGTAGGGGGACTCTCGAGGGCTATGGCTACACCTTC
TRBJ1-1	.	TRBV7-9	.	CASRRGGNTEAFF	TGTGCCAGCCGTAGGGGGGGGAACACTGAAGCTTTCTTT
TRBJ1-2	.	TRBV29-1	many	CSVENSPYGYTF	TGCAGCGTTGAAAACAGCCCCTATGGCTACACCTTC
TRBJ1-3	.	TRBV3-1/TRBV3-2	.	CASSQGGIRAYVSGNTIYF	TGTGCCAGCAGCCAAGGGGGAATCAGGGCCTATGTCTCTGGAAACACCATATATTTT
TRBJ1-2	TRBD1	TRBV29-1	few	CSSEGADYGYTF	TGCAGCTCAGAGGGGGCGGACTATGGCTACACCTTC
TRBJ2-6	.	TRBV5-1	.	CATRQAPASGANVLTF	TGCGCCACCCGACAGGCCCCCGCCTCTGGGGCCAACGTCCTGACTTTC
TRBJ2-5	.	TRBV6-5	.	CASRPGFRETQYF	TGTGCCAGCAGGCCCGGGTTTCGAGAGACCCAGTACTTC
TRBJ2-5	.	TRBV2	.	CASRDNQETQYF	TGTGCCAGCAGGGACAACCAAGAGACCCAGTACTTC
TRBJ2-1	.	TRBV6-2/TRBV6-3	.	CASSRLDYNEQFF	TGTGCCAGCAGCCGACTAGACTACAATGAGCAGTTCTTC
TRBJ1-2	TRBD1	TRBV5-8	.	CASSTLTGNHGYTF	TGTGCCAGCAGCACCTTGACAGGGAACCATGGCTACACCTTC
TRBJ2-7	.	TRBV30	.	CAWSADLGEQYF	TGTGCCTGGAGTGCAGACTTGGGCGAGCAGTACTTC
TRBJ2-3	.	TRBV30	.	CAWSVPGTDTQYF	TGTGCCTGGAGTGTACCGGGCACAGATACGCAGTATTTT
TRBJ2-5	.	TRBV5-6	.	CASSSREFQETQYF	TGTGCCAGCAGCTCCAGGGAATTCCAAGAGACCCAGTACTTC
TRBJ1-1	.	TRBV5-5	.	CASSRRGMNTEAFF	TGTGCCAGCAGCCGTCGGGGGATGAACACTGAAGCTTTCTTT
TRBJ2-3	TRBD2	TRBV19	.	CASTSGTSGSIGTDTQYF	TGTGCCAGTACCTCAGGGACTAGCGGGAGTATAGGCACAGATACGCAGTATTTT
TRBJ2-3	TRBD2	TRBV29-1	.	CSVEGRERVVGTDTQYF	TGCAGCGTTGAAGGGCGGGAGAGGGTTGTTGGCACAGATACGCAGTATTTT
TRBJ1-2	.	TRBV3-1/TRBV3-2	.	CASSQDSGSFYGYTF	TGTGCCAGCAGCCAAGATTCAGGGTCATTCTATGGCTACACCTTC
TRBJ2-1	TRBD2	TRBV28	.	CASRQTSGNEQFF	TGTGCCAGCAGACAGACTAGCGGGAATGAGCAGTTCTTC
TRBJ1-2	.	TRBV28	.	CASSSPTGGDYGYTF	TGTGCCAGCAGTTCCCCGACCGGAGGCGATTATGGCTACACCTTC
TRBJ2-3	TRBD2	TRBV2	.	CASSPAPLAGQADTQYF	TGTGCCAGCAGTCCCGCCCCTCTAGCGGGGCAGGCAGATACGCAGTATTTT
TRBJ1-2	.	TRBV6-1	once	CASSELRGFYGYTF	TGTGCCAGCAGTGAATTAAGGGGTTTTTACGGCTACACCTTC
TRBJ2-5	TRBD2	TRBV2	.	CASSHNLAGEETQYF	TGTGCCAGCAGCCATAACCTAGCGGGAGAAGAGACCCAGTACTTC
TRBJ1-4	TRBD1	TRBV27	.	CASSLSVPGQPREKLFF	TGTGCCAGCAGTTTATCCGTCCCGGGACAGCCGCGGGAAAAACTGTTTTTT